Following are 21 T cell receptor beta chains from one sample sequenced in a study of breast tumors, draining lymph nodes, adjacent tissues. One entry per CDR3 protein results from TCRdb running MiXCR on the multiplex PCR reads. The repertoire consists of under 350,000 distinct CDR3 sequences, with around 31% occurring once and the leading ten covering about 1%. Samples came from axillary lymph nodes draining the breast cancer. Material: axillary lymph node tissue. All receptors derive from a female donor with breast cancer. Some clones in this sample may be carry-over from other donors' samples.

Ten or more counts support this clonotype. DNA for the CDR3: TGCGCCAGCAGCTTTTCCGGGACCCTATCCGAGCAGTACTTC. Translating it yields CASSFSGTLSEQYF. The chain uses TRBV5-1 and TRBJ2-7; D is perhaps TRBD1 or TRBD2 (5 bases each). Germline V gives CDR1 SGHRS, CDR2 YFSETQ. This CDR3 has 14 amino acids. V lost 2 bases to trimming and J lost 6 bases, with 15 bases between them.

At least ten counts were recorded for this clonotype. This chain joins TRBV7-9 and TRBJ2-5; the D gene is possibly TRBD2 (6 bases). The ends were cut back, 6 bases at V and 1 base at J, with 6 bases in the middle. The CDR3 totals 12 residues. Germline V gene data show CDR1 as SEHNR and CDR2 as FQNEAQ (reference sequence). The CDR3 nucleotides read TGTGCCAGCAGGGGACTCCAAGAGACCCAGTACTTC. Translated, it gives CASRGLQETQYF.

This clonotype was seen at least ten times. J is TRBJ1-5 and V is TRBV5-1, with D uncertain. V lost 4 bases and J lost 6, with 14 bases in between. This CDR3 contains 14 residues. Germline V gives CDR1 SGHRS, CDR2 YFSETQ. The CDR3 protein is CASSDSGGGQPQHF. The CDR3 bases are TGCGCCAGCAGCGACTCCGGAGGAGGTCAGCCCCAGCATTTT.

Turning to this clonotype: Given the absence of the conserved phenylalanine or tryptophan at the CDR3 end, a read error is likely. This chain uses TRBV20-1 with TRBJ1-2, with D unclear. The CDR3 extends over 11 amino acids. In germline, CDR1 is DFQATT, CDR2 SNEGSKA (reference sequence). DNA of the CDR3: TGCAGTGCTAGGACCGACTATGGTTACACCTCC. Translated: CSARTDYGYTS.

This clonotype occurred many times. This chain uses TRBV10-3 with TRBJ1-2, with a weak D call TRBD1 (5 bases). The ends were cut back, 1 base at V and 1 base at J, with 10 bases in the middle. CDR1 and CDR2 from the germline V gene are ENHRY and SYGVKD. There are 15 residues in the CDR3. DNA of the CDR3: TGTGCCATCAGTGAGTTAACGGGGGTTAACTATGGCTACACCTTC. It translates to CAISELTGVNYGYTF.

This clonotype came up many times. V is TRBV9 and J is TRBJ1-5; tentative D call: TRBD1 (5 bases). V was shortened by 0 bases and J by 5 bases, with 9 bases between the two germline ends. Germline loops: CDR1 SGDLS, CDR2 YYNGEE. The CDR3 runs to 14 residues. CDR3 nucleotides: TGTGCCAGCAGCGTAGCGGAGGGGCATCAGCCCCAGCATTTT. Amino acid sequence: CASSVAEGHQPQHF.

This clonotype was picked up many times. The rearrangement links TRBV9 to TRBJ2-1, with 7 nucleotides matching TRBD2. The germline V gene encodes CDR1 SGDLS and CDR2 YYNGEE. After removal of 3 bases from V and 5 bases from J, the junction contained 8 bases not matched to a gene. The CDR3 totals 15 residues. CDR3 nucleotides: TGTGCCAGCAGCGATGGCCGGGACTACAACAATGAGCAGTTCTTC. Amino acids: CASSDGRDYNNEQFF.

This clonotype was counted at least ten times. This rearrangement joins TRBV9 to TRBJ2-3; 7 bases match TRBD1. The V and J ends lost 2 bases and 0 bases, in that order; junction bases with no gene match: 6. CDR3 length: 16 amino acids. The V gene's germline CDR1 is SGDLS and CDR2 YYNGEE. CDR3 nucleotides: TGTGCCAGCAGCGTCGGGACAGCAATTAGCACAGATACGCAGTATTTT. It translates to CASSVGTAISTDTQYF.

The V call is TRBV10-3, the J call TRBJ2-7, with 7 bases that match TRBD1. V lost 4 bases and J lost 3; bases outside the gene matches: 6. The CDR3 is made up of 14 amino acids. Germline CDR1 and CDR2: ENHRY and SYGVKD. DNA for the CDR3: TGTGCCATCAGTGGGACAGGAATCATCTACGAGCAGTACTTC. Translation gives CAISGTGIIYEQYF.

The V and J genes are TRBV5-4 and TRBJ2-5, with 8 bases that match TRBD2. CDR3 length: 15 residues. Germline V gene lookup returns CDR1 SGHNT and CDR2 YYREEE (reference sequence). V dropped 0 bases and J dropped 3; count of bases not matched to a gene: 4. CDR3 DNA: TGTGCCAGCAGCTTGGGGGGACTAGGAAAAGAGACCCAGTACTTC. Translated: CASSLGGLGKETQYF.

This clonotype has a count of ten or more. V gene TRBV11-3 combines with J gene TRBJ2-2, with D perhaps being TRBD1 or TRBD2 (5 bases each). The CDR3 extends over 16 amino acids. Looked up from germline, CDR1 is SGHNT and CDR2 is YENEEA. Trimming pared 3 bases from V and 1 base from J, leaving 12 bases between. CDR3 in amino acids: CASSFRDVWNTGELFF. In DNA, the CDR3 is TGTGCCAGCAGCTTCCGGGACGTTTGGAACACCGGGGAGCTGTTTTTT.

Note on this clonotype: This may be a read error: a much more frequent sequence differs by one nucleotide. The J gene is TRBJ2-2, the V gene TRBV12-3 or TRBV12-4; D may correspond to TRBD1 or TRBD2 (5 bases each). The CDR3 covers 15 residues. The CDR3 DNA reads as TGTGCCAGCCTGACAGCCGCCCTCCTCACCGGGGACCTGTTTTTT. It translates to CASLTAALLTGDLFF.

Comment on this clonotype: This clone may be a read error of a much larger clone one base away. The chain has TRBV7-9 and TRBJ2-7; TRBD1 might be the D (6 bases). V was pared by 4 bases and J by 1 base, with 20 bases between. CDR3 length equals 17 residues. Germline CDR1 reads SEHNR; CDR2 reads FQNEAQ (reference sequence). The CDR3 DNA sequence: TGTGCCAGCAGCTCACCGAGAGGGTCTGGGACATCCTACGAGCAGTACTTC. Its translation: CASSSPRGSGTSYEQYF. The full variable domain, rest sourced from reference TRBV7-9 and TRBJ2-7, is DTGVSQNPRHKITKRGQNVTFRCDPISEHNRLYWYRQTLGQGPEFLTYFQNEAQLEKSRLLSDRFSAERPKGSFSTLEIQRTEQGDSAMYLCASSSPRGSGTSYEQYFGPGTRLTVT.

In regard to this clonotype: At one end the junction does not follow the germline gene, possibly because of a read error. The CDR3 loop reads CASGLALIGGGYEQSF. The CDR3 nucleotides read TGTGCTAGTGGTTTGGCCCTGATAGGGGGCGGATACGAGCAGTCCTTC. The V call is TRBV12-5, the J call TRBJ2-7, with 7 bases aligning to TRBD1. The germline CDR1 and CDR2 sequences are LGHNT and FRNRAP. This CDR3 spans 16 amino acids.

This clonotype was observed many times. CDR3 protein: CASRKTGNEQYF. CDR3 coding DNA: TGTGCCAGCAGAAAGACAGGGAACGAGCAGTACTTC. V gene TRBV5-4 combines with J gene TRBJ2-7; 7 nucleotides line up with TRBD1. V shed 5 bases, J shed 5 bases, and the junction held 4 bases outside the gene matches. Germline V gives CDR1 SGHNT, CDR2 YYREEE (reference sequence). This CDR3 has 12 residues.

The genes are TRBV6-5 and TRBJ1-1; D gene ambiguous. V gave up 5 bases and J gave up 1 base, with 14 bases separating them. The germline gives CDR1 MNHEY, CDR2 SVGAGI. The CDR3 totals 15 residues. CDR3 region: CASSQNPTPNTEAFF. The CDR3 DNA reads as TGTGCCAGCAGTCAAAACCCCACACCGAACACTGAAGCTTTCTTT.

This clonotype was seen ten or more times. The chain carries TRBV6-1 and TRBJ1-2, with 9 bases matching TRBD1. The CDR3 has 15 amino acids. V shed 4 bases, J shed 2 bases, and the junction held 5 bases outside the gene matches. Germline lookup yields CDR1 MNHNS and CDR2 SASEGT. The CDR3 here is CASSVSGTGNYGYTF. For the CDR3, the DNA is TGTGCCAGCAGTGTGTCCGGGACAGGGAACTATGGCTACACCTTC.

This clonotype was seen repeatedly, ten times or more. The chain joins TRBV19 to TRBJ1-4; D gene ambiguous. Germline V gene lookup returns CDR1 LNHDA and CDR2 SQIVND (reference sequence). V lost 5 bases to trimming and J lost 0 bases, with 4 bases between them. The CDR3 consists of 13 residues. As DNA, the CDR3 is TGTGCCAGTAGTCCGACAACTAATGAAAAACTGTTTTTT. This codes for CASSPTTNEKLFF.

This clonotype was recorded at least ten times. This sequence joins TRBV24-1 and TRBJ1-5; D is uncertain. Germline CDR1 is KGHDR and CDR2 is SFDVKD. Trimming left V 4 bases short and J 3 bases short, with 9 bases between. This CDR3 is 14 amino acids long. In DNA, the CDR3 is TGTGCCACCAGTGACGGGGTACCCAATCAGCCCCAGCATTTT. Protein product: CATSDGVPNQPQHF.

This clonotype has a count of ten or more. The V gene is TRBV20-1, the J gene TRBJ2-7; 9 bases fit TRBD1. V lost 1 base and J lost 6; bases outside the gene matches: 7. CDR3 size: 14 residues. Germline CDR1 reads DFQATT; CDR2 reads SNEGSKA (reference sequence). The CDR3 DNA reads TGCAGTGCTAGAGCCGGGACAGGGTGGTTCGAGCAGTACTTC. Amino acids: CSARAGTGWFEQYF.

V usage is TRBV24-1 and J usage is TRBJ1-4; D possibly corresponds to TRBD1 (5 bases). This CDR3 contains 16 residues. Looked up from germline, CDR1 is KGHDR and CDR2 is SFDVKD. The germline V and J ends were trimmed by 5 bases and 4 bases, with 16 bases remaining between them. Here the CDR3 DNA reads TGTGCCACCAGTGCACCTACGGGACGCGGTAATGAAAAACTGTTTTTT. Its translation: CATSAPTGRGNEKLFF.